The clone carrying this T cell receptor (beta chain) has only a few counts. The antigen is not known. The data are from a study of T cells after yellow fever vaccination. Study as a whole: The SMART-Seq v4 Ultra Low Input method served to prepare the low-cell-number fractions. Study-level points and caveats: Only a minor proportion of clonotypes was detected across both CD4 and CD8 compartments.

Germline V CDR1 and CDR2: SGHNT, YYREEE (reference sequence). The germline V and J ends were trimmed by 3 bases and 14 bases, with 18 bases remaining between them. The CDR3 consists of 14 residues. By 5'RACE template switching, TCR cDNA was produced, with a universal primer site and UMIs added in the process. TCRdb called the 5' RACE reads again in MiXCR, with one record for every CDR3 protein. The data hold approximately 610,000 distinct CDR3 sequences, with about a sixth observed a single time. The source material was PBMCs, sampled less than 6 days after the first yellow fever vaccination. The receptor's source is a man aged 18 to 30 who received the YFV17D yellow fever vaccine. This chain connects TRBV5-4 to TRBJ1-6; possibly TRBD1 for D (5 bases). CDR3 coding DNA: TGTGCCAGCAGCTCCGGGACCGCCTCATGGGCCCTCCACTTT. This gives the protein CASSSGTASWALHF.